This entry is about one T cell receptor beta chain. These data are taken from a study of blood T cell repertoires in COVID-19. Recruits, aged about 18 to 90 years, lived in 20 to 30 US areas. Researchers sorted participants into cohorts using their self-reported clinical history. V lost 4 bases, J lost 2 bases, and 4 bases lay in between. The CDR3 loop spans 12 amino acids. Looked up from germline, CDR1 is SEHNR and CDR2 is FQNEAQ (reference sequence). Per the original methods: Counts of nucleated cells, estimated from reference gene primer amplification, were obtained. The table came from immunoSEQ multiplex PCR; TCRdb's copy has only in-frame clones and leaves some out. V, J and clone size were drawn from that table, and D and trimming were deduced from the DNA. The profile shows 260,000 or so clones, about 83% of them singletons.

The chain uses TRBV7-9 and TRBJ2-3; no reliable D call. The receptor comes from a woman in her forties who had been exposed to COVID-19. The specimen was PBMCs or T cells enriched from blood (not recorded which). The chain's CDR3 is CASSSNTDTQYF. In DNA form, the CDR3 reads TGTGCCAGCAGCTCCAACACAGATACGCAGTATTTT.